These T cell receptor beta chains were read from a single sample in a study of human T cells and chemical hapten exposure. TCRdb ran MiXCR on the RACE reads and lists one entry per CDR3 protein. The sample lists about 90,000 distinct CDR3 sequences, 9.5% to 13% occurring once. The starting material was whole blood, obtained in connection with sensitization to the hapten diphenylcyclopropenone (DPC). Receptors originate from a woman aged 25 to 39 with alopecia areata. Some clones in this sample may be carry-over from other donors' samples. The CDR3 runs from the conserved cysteine through the conserved F or W. The order of the fields is V gene, J gene, D gene, clone size, CDR3 protein, CDR3 DNA. A D gene is named only where the DNA matches it firmly. Some rows mark clone size as missing; the rest say once, few, many or name a class of expanded clone.

v_gene: TRBV20-1
j_gene: TRBJ2-1
d_gene: TRBD2
abundance: many
CDR3aa: CSAPDVLAGGPQFF
CDR3nt: TGCAGTGCTCCGGACGTCCTAGCGGGGGGGCCACAGTTCTTC

v_gene: TRBV11-2
j_gene: TRBJ2-3
d_gene: .
abundance: many
CDR3aa: CASSLQGLTDTQYF
CDR3nt: TGTGCCAGCAGTCTCCAGGGACTCACAGATACGCAGTATTTT

v_gene: TRBV9
j_gene: TRBJ1-1
d_gene: .
abundance: many
CDR3aa: CASSRGYTEAFF
CDR3nt: TGTGCCAGCAGCAGGGGTTACACTGAAGCTTTCTTT

v_gene: TRBV6-5
j_gene: TRBJ2-1
d_gene: TRBD1
abundance: many
CDR3aa: CASSWDRSIGEQFF
CDR3nt: TGTGCCAGCAGTTGGGACAGGTCAATCGGTGAGCAGTTCTTC

v_gene: TRBV7-9
j_gene: TRBJ2-1
d_gene: .
abundance: few
CDR3aa: CASSWGGIYNEQFF
CDR3nt: TGTGCCAGCAGCTGGGGCGGGATATACAATGAGCAGTTCTTC

v_gene: TRBV28
j_gene: TRBJ1-2
d_gene: .
abundance: .
CDR3aa: CASSSGDDGYTF
CDR3nt: TGTGCCAGCAGTTCAGGGGACGATGGCTACACCTTC

v_gene: TRBV2
j_gene: TRBJ2-5
d_gene: .
abundance: many
CDR3aa: CASIGPGASQETQYF
CDR3nt: TGTGCCAGCATAGGTCCGGGGGCCAGCCAAGAGACCCAGTACTTC

v_gene: TRBV28
j_gene: TRBJ1-2
d_gene: TRBD1
abundance: few
CDR3aa: CASGPGTGSGYTF
CDR3nt: TGTGCCAGCGGACCCGGGACAGGGAGTGGCTACACCTTC

v_gene: TRBV7-6
j_gene: TRBJ1-4
d_gene: .
abundance: .
CDR3aa: CASSLALTPGKLFF
CDR3nt: TGTGCCAGCAGCTTAGCCCTGACCCCTGGGAAACTGTTTTTT

v_gene: TRBV5-4
j_gene: TRBJ1-2
d_gene: .
abundance: .
CDR3aa: CASTSPRANYGYTF
CDR3nt: TGTGCCAGCACCTCCCCCAGGGCTAACTATGGCTACACCTTC

v_gene: TRBV29-1
j_gene: TRBJ2-1
d_gene: .
abundance: .
CDR3aa: CSVSAYNEQFF
CDR3nt: TGCAGCGTATCGGCCTACAATGAGCAGTTCTTC

v_gene: TRBV6-6
j_gene: TRBJ2-6
d_gene: TRBD2
abundance: few
CDR3aa: CASRARLAGGPQGGANVLTF
CDR3nt: TGTGCCAGCAGGGCAAGACTAGCGGGGGGCCCCCAAGGCGGGGCCAACGTCCTGACTTTC

v_gene: TRBV29-1
j_gene: TRBJ2-5
d_gene: .
abundance: many
CDR3aa: CSVEDSRRTQYF
CDR3nt: TGCAGCGTTGAAGATTCGCGTCGGACCCAGTACTTC

v_gene: TRBV29-1
j_gene: TRBJ2-7
d_gene: TRBD1
abundance: many
CDR3aa: CSVIGQGDGYEQYF
CDR3nt: TGCAGCGTCATTGGACAGGGGGACGGCTACGAGCAGTACTTC

v_gene: TRBV7-8
j_gene: TRBJ2-1
d_gene: .
abundance: many
CDR3aa: CASSLNTPSTIPYNEQFF
CDR3nt: TGTGCCAGCAGCTTAAATACGCCCTCGACTATCCCCTACAATGAGCAGTTCTTC

v_gene: TRBV28
j_gene: TRBJ2-1
d_gene: TRBD2
abundance: .
CDR3aa: CASRMGGSRNEQFF
CDR3nt: TGTGCCAGCCGCATGGGCGGGAGTAGGAATGAGCAGTTCTTC

v_gene: TRBV11-2
j_gene: TRBJ2-5
d_gene: .
abundance: few
CDR3aa: CASSFVETQYF
CDR3nt: TGTGCCAGCAGCTTTGTGGAGACCCAGTACTTC

v_gene: TRBV12-3/TRBV12-4
j_gene: TRBJ2-1
d_gene: .
abundance: many
CDR3aa: CASSFGPKQFF
CDR3nt: TGTGCCAGCAGTTTCGGTCCGAAGCAGTTCTTC

v_gene: TRBV29-1
j_gene: TRBJ1-1
d_gene: TRBD1
abundance: many
CDR3aa: CSARGLAEAFF
CDR3nt: TGCAGCGCCAGGGGGCTAGCTGAAGCTTTCTTT

v_gene: TRBV29-1
j_gene: TRBJ2-5
d_gene: TRBD1
abundance: many
CDR3aa: CSVGTGGSETQYF
CDR3nt: TGCAGCGTCGGGACAGGGGGATCAGAGACCCAGTACTTC

v_gene: TRBV11-2
j_gene: TRBJ1-3
d_gene: TRBD1
abundance: .
CDR3aa: CASSLEGPGQANSGNTIYF
CDR3nt: TGTGCCAGCAGCTTAGAGGGCCCGGGACAGGCAAACTCTGGAAACACCATATATTTT

v_gene: TRBV12-3/TRBV12-4
j_gene: TRBJ2-3
d_gene: .
abundance: many
CDR3aa: CASSLDTGGTDTQYF
CDR3nt: TGTGCCAGCAGTTTAGATACGGGGGGCACAGATACGCAGTATTTT

v_gene: TRBV7-6
j_gene: TRBJ2-1
d_gene: TRBD2
abundance: few
CDR3aa: CASSLAGPGGGNEQFF
CDR3nt: TGTGCCAGCAGCTTAGCGGGACCGGGAGGGGGCAATGAGCAGTTCTTC

v_gene: TRBV4-2
j_gene: TRBJ2-7
d_gene: .
abundance: many
CDR3aa: CASSQDEGQSLEQYF
CDR3nt: TGTGCCAGCAGCCAAGATGAAGGACAGTCATTAGAGCAGTACTTC

v_gene: TRBV28
j_gene: TRBJ2-2
d_gene: .
abundance: few
CDR3aa: CASSFLRGLGPGLAGELFF
CDR3nt: TGTGCCAGCAGTTTTCTCCGGGGGCTGGGGCCCGGGTTGGCCGGGGAGCTGTTTTTT

v_gene: TRBV20-1
j_gene: TRBJ2-5
d_gene: .
abundance: few
CDR3aa: CSLEGRQETQYF
CDR3nt: TGCAGCCTCGAGGGGCGGCAAGAGACCCAGTACTTC

v_gene: TRBV28
j_gene: TRBJ2-1
d_gene: TRBD2
abundance: .
CDR3aa: CASSPSGNYNEQFF
CDR3nt: TGTGCCAGCAGCCCTAGCGGGAATTACAATGAGCAGTTCTTC

v_gene: TRBV7-2
j_gene: TRBJ2-2
d_gene: .
abundance: .
CDR3aa: CASRQGIGELFF
CDR3nt: TGTGCCAGCAGGCAGGGGATCGGGGAGCTGTTTTTT

v_gene: TRBV7-2
j_gene: TRBJ1-1
d_gene: .
abundance: many
CDR3aa: CASSPRNEAFF
CDR3nt: TGTGCCAGCAGCCCTAGGAATGAAGCTTTCTTT

v_gene: TRBV7-2
j_gene: TRBJ2-5
d_gene: .
abundance: few
CDR3aa: CASSRRGSSETQYF
CDR3nt: TGTGCCAGCAGCCGCCGGGGGAGCTCAGAGACCCAGTACTTC

v_gene: TRBV3-1
j_gene: TRBJ1-1
d_gene: .
abundance: few
CDR3aa: CASWGRMNTEAFF
CDR3nt: TGTGCCAGCTGGGGACGGATGAACACTGAAGCTTTCTTT

v_gene: TRBV7-2
j_gene: TRBJ2-4
d_gene: TRBD1
abundance: many
CDR3aa: CASSRTGIAKNIQYF
CDR3nt: TGTGCCAGCAGCCGGACAGGAATAGCCAAAAACATTCAGTACTTC

v_gene: TRBV11-2
j_gene: TRBJ2-1
d_gene: .
abundance: few
CDR3aa: CASSFIPGDYNEQFF
CDR3nt: TGTGCCAGCAGCTTTATCCCAGGAGATTACAATGAGCAGTTCTTC

v_gene: TRBV11-2
j_gene: TRBJ2-2
d_gene: TRBD1
abundance: .
CDR3aa: CASSQRLGTVNTGELFF
CDR3nt: TGTGCCAGCAGCCAACGGCTCGGGACAGTGAACACCGGGGAGCTGTTTTTT

v_gene: TRBV7-9
j_gene: TRBJ1-2
d_gene: .
abundance: .
CDR3aa: CASSLGGVYGYGYTF
CDR3nt: TGTGCCAGCAGCTTAGGTGGGGTATATGGATATGGCTACACCTTC

v_gene: TRBV2
j_gene: TRBJ1-1
d_gene: TRBD1
abundance: few
CDR3aa: CASSGGTGVGNTEAFF
CDR3nt: TGTGCCAGCAGTGGTGGGACAGGGGTGGGGAACACTGAAGCTTTCTTT

v_gene: TRBV3-1
j_gene: TRBJ2-1
d_gene: .
abundance: .
CDR3aa: CASSQADWGDEQFF
CDR3nt: TGTGCCAGCAGCCAAGCGGACTGGGGCGATGAGCAGTTCTTC

v_gene: TRBV3-1
j_gene: TRBJ2-1
d_gene: .
abundance: many
CDR3aa: CASSSTTSNYNEQFF
CDR3nt: TGTGCCAGCAGCTCTACGACTAGTAACTACAATGAGCAGTTCTTC

v_gene: TRBV20-1
j_gene: TRBJ2-1
d_gene: .
abundance: many
CDR3aa: CSASGSMTSSYNEQFF
CDR3nt: TGCAGTGCTAGCGGCTCTATGACTAGCTCCTACAATGAGCAGTTCTTC

v_gene: TRBV20-1
j_gene: TRBJ2-1
d_gene: .
abundance: few
CDR3aa: CSATSGLGYEQFF
CDR3nt: TGCAGTGCTACCAGCGGGTTGGGATATGAGCAGTTCTTC

v_gene: TRBV6-5
j_gene: TRBJ2-5
d_gene: TRBD1
abundance: many
CDR3aa: CASSYRAGGETQYF
CDR3nt: TGTGCCAGCAGTTACCGGGCAGGGGGAGAGACCCAGTACTTC

v_gene: TRBV6-5
j_gene: TRBJ2-2
d_gene: .
abundance: few
CDR3aa: CASSYVLTNTGELFF
CDR3nt: TGTGCCAGCAGTTACGTTTTGACGAACACCGGGGAGCTGTTTTTT

v_gene: TRBV2
j_gene: TRBJ1-1
d_gene: .
abundance: many
CDR3aa: CASSEGKGFMNTEAFF
CDR3nt: TGTGCCAGCAGTGAAGGGAAGGGGTTCATGAACACTGAAGCTTTCTTT

v_gene: TRBV3-1
j_gene: TRBJ1-2
d_gene: .
abundance: .
CDR3aa: CASSLGATGGYGYTF
CDR3nt: TGTGCCAGCAGCCTAGGCGCCACGGGGGGTTATGGCTACACCTTC

v_gene: TRBV4-1
j_gene: TRBJ2-1
d_gene: .
abundance: few
CDR3aa: CASSFEGMTWNEQFF
CDR3nt: TGCGCCAGCAGCTTTGAGGGCATGACATGGAATGAGCAGTTCTTC

v_gene: TRBV20-1
j_gene: TRBJ1-5
d_gene: .
abundance: many
CDR3aa: CSARSDVSGSQPQHF
CDR3nt: TGCAGTGCTAGGTCCGACGTTTCGGGGAGTCAGCCCCAGCATTTT

v_gene: TRBV29-1
j_gene: TRBJ2-6
d_gene: .
abundance: many
CDR3aa: CSVGTGLSGANVLTF
CDR3nt: TGCAGCGTTGGGACGGGTCTCTCTGGGGCCAACGTCCTGACTTTC

v_gene: TRBV28
j_gene: TRBJ2-5
d_gene: TRBD2
abundance: many
CDR3aa: CASRPAGRAYQETQYF
CDR3nt: TGTGCCAGCAGGCCAGCCGGGAGGGCGTACCAAGAGACCCAGTACTTC

v_gene: TRBV20-1
j_gene: TRBJ1-2
d_gene: .
abundance: many
CDR3aa: CSAFVGANYGYTF
CDR3nt: TGCAGTGCTTTTGTGGGGGCTAACTATGGCTACACCTTC

v_gene: TRBV27
j_gene: TRBJ1-4
d_gene: .
abundance: medium-sized
CDR3aa: CASSARSEIQVLFF
CDR3nt: TGTGCCAGCAGTGCTCGGTCAGAAATTCAAGTACTGTTTTTT

v_gene: TRBV4-2
j_gene: TRBJ1-1
d_gene: TRBD1
abundance: .
CDR3aa: CASSHEGTAMNTEAFF
CDR3nt: TGTGCCAGCAGCCATGAGGGGACAGCCATGAACACTGAAGCTTTCTTT

v_gene: TRBV10-3
j_gene: TRBJ2-5
d_gene: TRBD2
abundance: .
CDR3aa: CATREGSETQYF
CDR3nt: TGTGCCACCAGGGAGGGGTCTGAGACCCAGTACTTC

v_gene: TRBV18
j_gene: TRBJ1-2
d_gene: .
abundance: many
CDR3aa: CASSVGQTLNYGYTF
CDR3nt: TGTGCCAGCTCGGTGGGACAAACCTTGAACTATGGCTACACCTTC

v_gene: TRBV29-1
j_gene: TRBJ1-1
d_gene: TRBD1
abundance: few
CDR3aa: CSVLLNRGNTEAFF
CDR3nt: TGCAGCGTTCTTTTAAACAGGGGGAACACTGAAGCTTTCTTT

v_gene: TRBV6-5
j_gene: TRBJ1-1
d_gene: .
abundance: .
CDR3aa: CASSYSIRGWDTEAFF
CDR3nt: TGTGCCAGCAGTTACTCGATACGAGGTTGGGACACTGAAGCTTTCTTT

v_gene: TRBV10-1
j_gene: TRBJ2-1
d_gene: .
abundance: many
CDR3aa: CASSELGGSYNEQFF
CDR3nt: TGCGCCAGCAGTGAGTTAGGGGGGTCCTACAATGAGCAGTTCTTC

v_gene: TRBV7-2
j_gene: TRBJ2-2
d_gene: .
abundance: few
CDR3aa: CASSSRGTRNDTGELFF
CDR3nt: TGTGCCAGCAGCTCACGGGGGACAAGGAACGACACCGGGGAGCTGTTTTTT

v_gene: TRBV5-1
j_gene: TRBJ2-7
d_gene: .
abundance: .
CDR3aa: CASSRDSSSYEQYF
CDR3nt: TGCGCCAGCAGCCGGGACTCTAGCTCCTACGAGCAGTACTTC

v_gene: TRBV6-5
j_gene: TRBJ2-7
d_gene: TRBD1
abundance: .
CDR3aa: CASSYSWAGGSYEQYF
CDR3nt: TGTGCCAGCAGTTACTCGTGGGCAGGGGGCTCGTACGAGCAGTACTTC